This is a list of T cell receptor beta chains from one sample in a study of immune cell composition in non-small cell lung cancer. Using immunoSEQ multiplex PCR, the repertoire was profiled, and TCRdb retains in-frame clones only, with some absent. The profile covers around 16,000 clones, with 75% to 85% appearing a single time and approximately 10% taken by the ten largest. The sample was also linked to a second study, of CD4 T cells in lung cancer.

The sample consisted of non-adjacent lung tissue. These receptors originate from a human donor with non-small cell lung cancer. The CDR3 runs from the conserved cysteine through the conserved F or W. D genes are given only for firm matches. Clone size, where shown, is once, few, many, or a class for clones that have expanded.

CDR3 protein,CDR3 DNA,clone size,J gene,D gene,V gene
CASSSGGGLFEQYF,TGTGCCAGCAGCTCCGGGGGGGGGCTTTTTGAGCAGTACTTC,NA,TRBJ2-7,TRBD2,TRBV7-8
CASSLAGNSPLHF,TGTGCCAGCAGCTTAGCGGGGAATTCACCCCTCCACTTT,NA,TRBJ1-6,NA,TRBV7-9
CASQPGLADQETQYF,TGTGCCAGCCAGCCGGGACTAGCGGACCAAGAGACCCAGTACTTC,NA,TRBJ2-5,TRBD2,TRBV2
CASRVWGAEGANVLTF,TGTGCCAGTAGGGTCTGGGGGGCGGAAGGGGCCAACGTCCTGACTTTC,NA,TRBJ2-6,NA,TRBV19
CASSRTGGVLDEQFF,TGTGCCAGCAGTCGGACAGGGGGAGTATTGGATGAGCAGTTCTTC,few,TRBJ2-1,TRBD1,TRBV6-5
CSVARTDGYTF,TGCAGCGTTGCCCGGACAGACGGCTACACCTTC,NA,TRBJ1-2,NA,TRBV29-1
CASSLARVENGYTF,TGCGCCAGCAGCTTGGCTAGGGTAGAGAATGGCTACACCTTC,NA,TRBJ1-2,NA,TRBV5-1
CASSYQDRGSYEQYF,TGTGCCAGCAGTTACCAGGACAGGGGGTCCTACGAGCAGTACTTC,NA,TRBJ2-7,TRBD1,TRBV6-5
CASSARYSPTNEKLFF,TGTGCCAGCAGTGCCCGATACAGCCCAACTAATGAAAAACTGTTTTTT,NA,TRBJ1-4,NA,TRBV6-4
CASSYPTSDRGYGYTF,TGTGCCAGCAGTTACCCAACCTCGGACAGGGGCTATGGCTACACCTTC,NA,TRBJ1-2,TRBD1,TRBV6-5
CASSLTVTDTQYF,TGTGCCAGCAGCCTGACAGTAACAGATACGCAGTATTTT,NA,TRBJ2-3,NA,TRBV5-6
CASSFLPLEYADTQYF,TGTGCCAGCAGCTTCCTCCCCCTTGAATACGCAGATACGCAGTATTTT,NA,TRBJ2-3,NA,TRBV7-2
CASSPLGHASSYEQYF,TGTGCCAGCAGCCCCTTGGGACACGCTAGCTCCTACGAGCAGTACTTC,once,TRBJ2-7,NA,TRBV11-3
CASSLQWERNIQYF,TGTGCCAGCAGTTTACAGTGGGAGAGGAACATTCAGTACTTC,NA,TRBJ2-4,NA,TRBV28
CASSLQGGYGYTF,TGTGCCAGTAGTCTTCAGGGGGGCTATGGCTACACCTTC,NA,TRBJ1-2,TRBD1,TRBV19
CAWSEGYSNQPQHF,TGTGCCTGGAGTGAAGGATATAGCAATCAGCCCCAGCATTTT,NA,TRBJ1-5,NA,TRBV30
CASSRQGNTEAFF,TGTGCCAGCAGCCGACAGGGCAACACTGAAGCTTTCTTT,NA,TRBJ1-1,TRBD1,TRBV7-2
CASSLNALSTDTQYF,TGTGCCAGCAGCTTAAACGCGCTTAGCACAGATACGCAGTATTTT,NA,TRBJ2-3,NA,TRBV7-3
CASSLKYRTSGDTDTQYF,TGCGCCAGCAGCCTAAAGTATCGGACTAGCGGGGACACAGATACGCAGTATTTT,NA,TRBJ2-3,TRBD2,TRBV4-1
CASSLGTGTTEAFF,TGTGCCAGCAGCTTAGGAACAGGCACCACTGAAGCTTTCTTT,NA,TRBJ1-1,NA,TRBV7-8
CASSVDLNTEAFF,TGTGCCAGCAGCGTTGACTTGAACACTGAAGCTTTCTTT,NA,TRBJ1-1,NA,TRBV9
CASSISQGFNEQFF,TGTGCCAGCTCAATTTCACAGGGTTTCAATGAGCAGTTCTTC,NA,TRBJ2-1,NA,TRBV18
CASSQEGPWDTQYF,TGTGCCAGCAGCCAAGAGGGACCATGGGATACGCAGTATTTT,NA,TRBJ2-3,NA,TRBV4-2
CASSLPGTGNYEQYF,TGTGCCAGCAGTCTCCCCGGGACAGGGAACTACGAGCAGTACTTC,NA,TRBJ2-7,TRBD1,TRBV28
CASSPQGETQYF,TGTGCCAGCTCACCACAGGGGGAGACCCAGTACTTC,NA,TRBJ2-5,NA,TRBV18
CASSTTGNIYEQYF,TGTGCCAGCAGCACCACAGGGAATATCTACGAGCAGTACTTC,NA,TRBJ2-7,NA,TRBV7-2
CASSPGQEDTQYF,TGTGCCAGCAGCCCCGGACAGGAAGATACGCAGTATTTT,NA,TRBJ2-3,TRBD1,TRBV11-2
CASSIVAGRGNEQFF,TGTGCCAGTAGTATAGTAGCGGGGAGAGGAAATGAGCAGTTCTTC,NA,TRBJ2-1,TRBD2,TRBV19
CASRREDYGYTF,TGTGCCAGCAGGCGGGAGGACTATGGCTACACCTTC,NA,TRBJ1-2,NA,TRBV2
CASTDGLRNTEAFF,TGTGCCAGCACCGACGGACTCCGGAACACTGAAGCTTTCTTT,few,TRBJ1-1,NA,TRBV28
CASSQDRGGETQYF,TGCGCCAGCAGCCAAGACAGGGGGGGAGAGACCCAGTACTTC,NA,TRBJ2-5,NA,TRBV4-3
CASLVTSGGTGELFF,TGCGCCAGCCTCGTGACTAGCGGGGGCACCGGGGAGCTGTTTTTT,NA,TRBJ2-2,TRBD2,TRBV10-2
CASSRDLTNNEKLFF,TGTGCCAGCAGCCGGGACCTTACTAATAATGAAAAACTGTTTTTT,NA,TRBJ1-4,NA,TRBV6-6
CASSPREANQPQHF,TGTGCCAGCTCACCCAGGGAGGCCAATCAGCCCCAGCATTTT,NA,TRBJ1-5,NA,TRBV18
CASSEAGLTPIAF,TGTGCCAGCAGTGAAGCAGGGCTTACCCCCATTGCCTTC,NA,TRBJ1-2,NA,TRBV6-5
CASSTGSYEQYF,TGTGCCAGCAGTACAGGGTCCTACGAGCAGTACTTC,NA,TRBJ2-7,NA,TRBV6-6
CASSSFVAGGEKETQYF,TGTGCCAGCAGCTCCTTCGTAGCGGGGGGAGAGAAAGAGACCCAGTACTTC,NA,TRBJ2-5,TRBD2,TRBV5-6
CASSGRFRDRGFYGYTF,TGTGCCAGCAGCGGGCGTTTCCGGGACAGGGGCTTCTATGGCTACACCTTC,NA,TRBJ1-2,TRBD1,TRBV9
CAINRGPRNGTEAFF,TGTGCCATTAACAGGGGGCCCCGAAATGGGACTGAAGCTTTCTTT,NA,TRBJ1-1,TRBD1,TRBV14
CASSAQGDTQYF,TGTGCCAGCAGCGCACAGGGAGATACGCAGTATTTT,NA,TRBJ2-3,NA,TRBV7-9